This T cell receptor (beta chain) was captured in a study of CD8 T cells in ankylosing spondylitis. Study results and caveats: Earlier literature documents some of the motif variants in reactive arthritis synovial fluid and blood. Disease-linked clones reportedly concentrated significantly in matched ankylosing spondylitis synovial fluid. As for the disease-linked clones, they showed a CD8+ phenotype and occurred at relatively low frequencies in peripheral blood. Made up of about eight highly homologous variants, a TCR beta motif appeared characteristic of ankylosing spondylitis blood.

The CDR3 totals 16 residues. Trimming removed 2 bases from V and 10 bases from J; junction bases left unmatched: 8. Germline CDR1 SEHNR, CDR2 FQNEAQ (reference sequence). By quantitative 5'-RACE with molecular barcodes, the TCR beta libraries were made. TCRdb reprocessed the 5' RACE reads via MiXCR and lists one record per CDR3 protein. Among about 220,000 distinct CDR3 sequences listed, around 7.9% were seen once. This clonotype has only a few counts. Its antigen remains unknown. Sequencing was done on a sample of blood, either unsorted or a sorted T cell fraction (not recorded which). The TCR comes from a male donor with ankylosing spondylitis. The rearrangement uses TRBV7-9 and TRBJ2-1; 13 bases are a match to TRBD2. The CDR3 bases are TGTGCCAGCAGCTTATCCGGACTAGCGGGAGTGCGGGAGCAGTTCTTC. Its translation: CASSLSGLAGVREQFF.